Each of the 26 T cell receptor beta chains below was sequenced from the same sample in a study of blood T cells in healthy people across ages (dated by TCRdb to 2013 to 2016). Libraries were constructed by 5' RACE. For sequencing, an Illumina HiSeq 2500 was employed. A second PCR of 7 to 11 cycles was performed with a sample-barcoded 5' primer and a J-beta primer mix. TCRdb passed the public sequencing reads through fastp at Q25 and MiXCR, retaining productive beta sequences. Identical CDR3 protein sequences are pooled into one entry, listed with their most common genes and DNA. This sample is represented by around 800,000 distinct CDR3 sequences; around 25% of them were singletons. Of the sample, 2.5% to 3.5% is held by the ten largest clones. The same data also contributed to another study, on T cells of mothers and their children.

Sequencing was performed on blood. These receptors all stem from a boy younger than 18 in good health.

V and J are TRBV6-5 and TRBJ2-7, with a tentative D call TRBD1 (6 bases). CDR1 and CDR2 (germline): MNHEY, SVGAGI. The CDR3 is 14 residues long. The V end was cut by 6 bases, the J end by 4 bases, with 16 bases between. In DNA, the CDR3 is TGTGCCAGCAGGACCTCGGGACAAGCTTACGAGCAGTACTTC. Protein: CASRTSGQAYEQYF.

V is TRBV4-1 and J is TRBJ2-5; TRBD1 might be the D (5 bases). The CDR3 loop spans 16 amino acids. The V gene's germline CDR1 is MGHRA and CDR2 YSYEKL. The ends were cut back, 1 base at V and 3 bases at J, with 15 bases in the middle. The CDR3 nucleotides read TGCGCCAGCAGCCAAGGAGGCAGGGTCTCGAAAGAGACCCAGTACTTC. Amino acids: CASSQGGRVSKETQYF.

This rearrangement joins TRBV6-1 to TRBJ2-1; D might be TRBD2 (5 bases). This CDR3 region has 13 residues. Germline V gene sequence: CDR1 MNHNS, CDR2 SASEGT. Trimming removed 4 bases at V and 7 bases at J, with 11 bases between. CDR3 residues: CASSVGVGNEQFF. As DNA, the CDR3 is TGTGCCAGCAGTGTGGGAGTGGGGAATGAGCAGTTCTTC.

The gene calls are TRBV3-1 and TRBJ1-2; 7 bases align to TRBD1. V shed 1 base and J 5 bases; nucleotides not matched to a gene: 7. The CDR3 has 15 amino acids. CDR1 is LGHDT and CDR2 is YNNKEL in the germline V gene (reference sequence). The CDR3 DNA reads TGTGCCAGCAGCCAAGTGGGGACAGAAGGTTATGGCTACACCTTC. Protein sequence: CASSQVGTEGYGYTF.

The chain uses TRBV20-1 and TRBJ2-7; D perhaps matches TRBD2 (6 bases). CDR3 length: 15 residues. V was clipped by 1 base and J by 3 bases, with 16 bases between them. The germline V gene encodes CDR1 DFQATT and CDR2 SNEGSKA (reference sequence). DNA for the CDR3: TGCAGTGCTAGAGGTTGGGACTCACTAAACTACGAGCAGTACTTC. It is translated as CSARGWDSLNYEQYF.

This chain uses TRBV4-1 with TRBJ2-6, with 7 bases matching TRBD1. Germline CDR1 and CDR2: MGHRA and YSYEKL. The CDR3 has 19 amino acids. J gave up 4 bases and V 0 bases, and 12 bases lay outside the gene matches. The CDR3 loop reads CASSQDRGRGTSGANVLTF. CDR3 nucleotides: TGCGCCAGCAGCCAAGATCGGGGCAGGGGGACCTCCGGGGCCAACGTCCTGACTTTC.

This clonotype was seen a handful of times. This sequence joins TRBV28 and TRBJ2-7, with 7 positions matching TRBD2. CDR3 size: 15 residues. Germline CDR1 is MDHEN and CDR2 is SYDVKM. J lost 2 bases, V lost 8 bases, and 12 bases had no gene match. DNA for the CDR3: TGTGCCAGCCGCCCCAACGGGGGAGGGACCTACGAGCAGTACTTC. Its translation: CASRPNGGGTYEQYF.

This chain connects TRBV24-1 to TRBJ2-5; 9 nucleotides align to TRBD1. Trimming cost V 5 bases and J 7 bases; bases outside gene matches: 4. Germline V gene lookup returns CDR1 KGHDR and CDR2 SFDVKD. This CDR3 has 13 amino acids. The CDR3, as DNA: TGTGCCACCAGTGGGACAGGGGTACCGACCCAGTACTTC. Protein product: CATSGTGVPTQYF.

This clonotype was counted many times. This chain joins TRBV10-2 and TRBJ2-1, with TRBD2 as a possible D gene (5 bases). Trimming shortened V by 4 bases and J by 0 bases, and 10 bases separated the two germline ends. This CDR3 is 15 amino acids long. Germline CDR1 is WSHSY and CDR2 is SAAADI. CDR3 sequence: CASSVGAASYNEQFF. CDR3 nucleotide sequence: TGCGCCAGCAGTGTAGGAGCGGCCTCCTACAATGAGCAGTTCTTC.

CDR3 in DNA: TGCAGTGCAGCTACCGGGACTAGCGAACACGAGCAGTACTTC. It codes for CSAATGTSEHEQYF. V and J are TRBV20-1 and TRBJ2-1; 10 bases agree with TRBD2. The end of the DNA is better explained by TRBJ2-7, so the J call may be wrong. The CDR3 totals 14 residues. From germline, CDR1 is DFQATT and CDR2 SNEGSKA (reference sequence).

On this clonotype: A read error may produce the germline difference seen at one junction end. This chain links TRBV10-3 with TRBJ2-3; 7 bases agree with TRBD2. The CDR3 runs to 14 residues. Germline V gene data show CDR1 as ENHRY and CDR2 as SYGVKD. CDR3 DNA sequence: TGTGTCATCAAGAGGGAGGGTAGTCGGGATACGCAGTATTTT. Protein product: CVIKREGSRDTQYF.

The chain recombines TRBV12-3 or TRBV12-4 with TRBJ2-1; weak D call: TRBD2 (6 bases). Trimming shortened V by 3 bases and J by 7 bases, and 10 bases separated the two germline ends. CDR3 size: 13 residues. The CDR3 region has the DNA TGTGCCAGCAGTTTTTTTCGGGGGAATGAGCAGTTCTTC. Amino acid sequence: CASSFFRGNEQFF.

In its sample, this clonotype was seen a few times. Germline and junction disagree at one end, which may indicate a read error. The rearrangement joins TRBV15 to TRBJ2-1; D ambiguous. The CDR3 contains 14 residues. CDR1 is LNHNV and CDR2 is YYDKDF in the germline V gene (reference sequence). The CDR3 is CATGRTFDLNEQFF. CDR3 sequence (DNA): TGTGCCACCGGCAGGACCTTCGACTTGAATGAGCAGTTCTTC. Supplemented by reference TRBV15 and TRBJ2-1, the full variable domain reads DAMVIQNPRYQVTQFGKPVTLSCSQTLNHNVMYWYQQKSSQAPKLLFHYYDKDFNNEADTPDNFQSRRPNTSFCFLDIRSPGLGDTAMYLCATGRTFDLNEQFFGPGTRLTVL.

The gene calls are TRBV7-2 and TRBJ2-7, with TRBD1 matching 7 bases. Germline V gene sequence: CDR1 SGHTA, CDR2 FQGNSA. The CDR3 totals 16 residues. With 0 bases clipped from V and 2 bases from J, the junction kept 7 bases outside the gene matches. The CDR3: CASSLARGTATYEQYF. The CDR3 nucleotides read TGTGCCAGCAGCTTAGCTAGGGGGACAGCGACCTACGAGCAGTACTTC.

This clonotype was observed a few times. This chain joins TRBV20-1 and TRBJ2-2; 9 bases agree with TRBD1. CDR1 and CDR2 (germline): DFQATT, SNEGSKA (reference sequence). The CDR3 consists of 14 residues. Trimming took 1 base from V and 7 from J; bases not matched to a gene: 4. CDR3 coding DNA: TGCAGTGCTAGAGCGGGACAGGGAATCGGGGAGCTGTTTTTT. It specifies CSARAGQGIGELFF.

This clonotype has only a few counts. This sequence joins TRBV5-1 and TRBJ2-1, with D perhaps TRBD2 (5 bases). V lost 0 bases to trimming and J lost 9 bases, with 7 bases between them. The CDR3 runs 12 residues. Germline CDR1 reads SGHRS; CDR2 reads YFSETQ. This CDR3 reads CASSLARGEQFF. CDR3 coding DNA: TGCGCCAGCAGCTTGGCCCGGGGTGAGCAGTTCTTC.

The chain employs TRBV6-2 or TRBV6-3 and TRBJ2-1, with 9 bases fitting TRBD2. The CDR3 runs to 15 residues. The germline gives CDR1 MNHEY, CDR2 SVGEGT. V lost 6 bases, J lost 4 bases, and 7 bases stayed unmatched. Here the CDR3 reads CASRVSGGNYNEQFF. The CDR3 coding sequence is TGTGCCAGCAGGGTTAGCGGGGGTAATTACAATGAGCAGTTCTTC.

This rearrangement joins TRBV12-3 or TRBV12-4 to TRBJ2-5; 9 nucleotides match TRBD2. The CDR3 is made up of 15 amino acids. Losses at the gene ends were 5 bases for V and 3 bases for J; bases not matched to a gene: 7. Here the CDR3 reads CASSPAGGVEETQYF. The CDR3 nucleotides are TGTGCCAGCAGTCCAGCGGGGGGTGTCGAAGAGACCCAGTACTTC.

The table lists this clonotype with a few counts. The chain is built from TRBV24-1 and TRBJ2-1; perhaps TRBD1 as D (6 bases). The J call may not be correct, given that the DNA end is closer to TRBJ2-5. The CDR3 extends over 14 amino acids. Per germline, CDR1 KGHDR and CDR2 SFDVKD. CDR3 nucleotides: TGTGCCACCAGTGAATCAGGGGAACTGGAGACCCAGTACTTC. Its translation is CATSESGELETQYF.

This clonotype showed up just a few times. The rearrangement joins TRBV7-9 to TRBJ2-4; 8 bases agree with TRBD1. With V trimmed by 5 bases and J by 7 bases, 19 bases remained unmatched. The CDR3 is 18 residues long. Per germline, CDR1 SEHNR and CDR2 FQNEAQ (reference sequence). This CDR3 is CASSPHSPDRGKMNIQYF. DNA for the CDR3: TGTGCCAGCAGCCCCCACAGTCCTGACAGGGGAAAGATGAACATTCAGTACTTC.

This clonotype was counted only a few times. The chain uses TRBV30 and TRBJ2-7; 7 bases match TRBD1. The germline V gene encodes CDR1 GTSNPN and CDR2 SVGIG (reference sequence). This CDR3 contains 18 residues. After removal of 1 base from V and 0 bases from J, the junction contained 15 bases not matched to a gene. The CDR3 DNA reads as TGTGCCTGGAGTGGGGGACAGAATCCCCTGTCGAGCTCCTACGAGCAGTACTTC. Translation: CAWSGGQNPLSSSYEQYF. The entire variable domain, with the rest obtained from reference TRBV30 and TRBJ2-7, is as follows: SQTIHQWPATLVQPVGSPLSLECTVEGTSNPNLYWYRQAAGRGLQLLFYSVGIGQISSEVPQNLSASRPQDRQFILSSKKLLLSDSGFYLCAWSGGQNPLSSSYEQYFGPGTRLTVT.

J is TRBJ2-5 and V is TRBV6-1; no clear D gene. The V gene lost 7 bases and the J gene lost 4 bases, with 19 bases spanning the gap. Germline V lookup: CDR1 MNHNS, CDR2 SASEGT. The CDR3 extends over 15 amino acids. The CDR3 DNA is TGTGCCAGCACCGAGCCAGGAATGAATTTAGAGACCCAGTACTTC. Its translation is CASTEPGMNLETQYF.

V and J are TRBV6-5 and TRBJ2-5; 9 nucleotides line up with TRBD1. The V gene's germline CDR1 is MNHEY and CDR2 SVGAGI. The J segment lost 5 bases and the V segment lost 0 bases, leaving 10 bases of the junction unmatched. The CDR3 totals 17 residues. For the CDR3, the DNA is TGTGCCAGCAGTTACTCGATTGCGACAGGGGGGGGGGAGACCCAGTACTTC. Translating gives CASSYSIATGGGETQYF.

The chain combines TRBV10-3 with TRBJ2-7; the D gene is possibly TRBD2 (6 bases). The germline V gene encodes CDR1 ENHRY and CDR2 SYGVKD. Trimming left V 10 bases short and J 2 bases short, with 9 bases between. This CDR3 region has 11 residues. CDR3 coding DNA: TGTGCCACGACGGGGGCCTACGAGCAGTACTTC. Translation gives CATTGAYEQYF.

The V call is TRBV29-1, the J call TRBJ2-5; the D gene is possibly TRBD1 (7 bases). Trimming removed 5 bases from V and 10 bases from J, with 17 bases in between. Germline V lookup: CDR1 SQVTM, CDR2 ANQGSEA. The CDR3 is made up of 12 amino acids. The CDR3 DNA follows: TGCAGCGTTCCAGGGGGGATGACAGGCCAGTACTTC. It specifies CSVPGGMTGQYF.

This chain connects TRBV15 to TRBJ1-2; D remains unclear. The germline V gene has CDR1 LNHNV and CDR2 YYDKDF (reference sequence). This CDR3 region has 16 residues. V was clipped by 3 bases and J by 5 bases, with 19 bases between them. CDR3 DNA sequence: TGTGCCACCAGCAGCTCACAGACCTTGAATTCTTATGGCTACACCTTC. Protein sequence: CATSSSQTLNSYGYTF.